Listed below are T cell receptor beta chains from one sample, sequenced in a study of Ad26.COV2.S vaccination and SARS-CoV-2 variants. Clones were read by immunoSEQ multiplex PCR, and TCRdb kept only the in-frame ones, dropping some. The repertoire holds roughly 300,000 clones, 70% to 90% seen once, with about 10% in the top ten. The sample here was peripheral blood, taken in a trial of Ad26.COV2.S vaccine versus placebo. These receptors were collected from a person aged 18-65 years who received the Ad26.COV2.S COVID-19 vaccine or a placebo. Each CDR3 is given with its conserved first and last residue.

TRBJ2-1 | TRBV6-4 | CASSEPGLGVDEQFF
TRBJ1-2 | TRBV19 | CASRNTGGAFYGYTF
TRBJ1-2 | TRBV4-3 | CASSQAGGRYGYTF
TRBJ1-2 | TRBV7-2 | CASSFYGYTF
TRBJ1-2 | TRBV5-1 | CASSFYYRDVQNYGYTF
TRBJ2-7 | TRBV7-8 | CASSFSFFSGRAYEQYF
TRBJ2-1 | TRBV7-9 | CASSKGSSGSNEQFF
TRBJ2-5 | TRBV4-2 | CASSQDSGGWGQETQYF
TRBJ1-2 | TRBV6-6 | CASSTTGGYGYTF
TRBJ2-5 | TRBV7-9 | CASSHPKLEPSRETQYF
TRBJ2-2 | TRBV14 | CASSQGLAGVIGELFF
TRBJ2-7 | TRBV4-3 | CASSQDSSGRGSYEQYF
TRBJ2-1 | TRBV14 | CASSQDTLGLAGNEQFF
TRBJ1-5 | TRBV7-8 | CASSQPVLDMSRSNQPQHF
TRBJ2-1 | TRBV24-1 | CATSGPTSTAYNEQFF
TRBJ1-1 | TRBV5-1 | CASSSWTGMNTEAFF